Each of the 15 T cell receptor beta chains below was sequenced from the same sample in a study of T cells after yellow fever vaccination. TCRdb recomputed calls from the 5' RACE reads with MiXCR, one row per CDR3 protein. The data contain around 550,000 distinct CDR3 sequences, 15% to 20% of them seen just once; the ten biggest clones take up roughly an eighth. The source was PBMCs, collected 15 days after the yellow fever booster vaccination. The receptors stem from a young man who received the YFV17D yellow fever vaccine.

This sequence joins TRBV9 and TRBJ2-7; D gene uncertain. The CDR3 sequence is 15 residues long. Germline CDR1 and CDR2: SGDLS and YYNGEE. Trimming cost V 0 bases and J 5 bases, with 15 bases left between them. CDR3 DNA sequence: TGTGCCAGCAGCGTAGCTACGAACCCCTGGGACGAGCAGTACTTC. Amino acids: CASSVATNPWDEQYF. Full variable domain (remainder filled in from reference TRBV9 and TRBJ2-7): DSGVTQTPKHLITATGQRVTLRCSPRSGDLSVYWYQQSLDQGLQFLIQYYNGEERAKGNILERFSAQQFPDLHSELNLSSLELGDSALYFCASSVATNPWDEQYFGPGTRLTVT.

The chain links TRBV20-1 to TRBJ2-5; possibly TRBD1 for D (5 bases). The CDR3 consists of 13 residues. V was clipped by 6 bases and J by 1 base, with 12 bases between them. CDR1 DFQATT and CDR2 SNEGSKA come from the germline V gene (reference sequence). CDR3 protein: CSATTASQETQYF. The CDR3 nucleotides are TGCAGTGCAACGACAGCGTCCCAAGAGACCCAGTACTTC.

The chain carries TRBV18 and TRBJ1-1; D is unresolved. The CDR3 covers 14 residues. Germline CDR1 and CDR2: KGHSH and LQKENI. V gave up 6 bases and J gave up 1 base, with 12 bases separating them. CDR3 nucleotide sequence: TGTGCCAGCTCGGAGAGCTCGGGGAACACTGAAGCTTTCTTT. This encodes CASSESSGNTEAFF.

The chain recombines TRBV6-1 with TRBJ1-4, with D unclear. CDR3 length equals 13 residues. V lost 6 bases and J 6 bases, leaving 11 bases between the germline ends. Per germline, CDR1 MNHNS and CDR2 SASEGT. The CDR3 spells CASRQNSDEKLFF. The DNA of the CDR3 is TGTGCCAGCAGGCAAAACAGTGATGAAAAACTGTTTTTT.

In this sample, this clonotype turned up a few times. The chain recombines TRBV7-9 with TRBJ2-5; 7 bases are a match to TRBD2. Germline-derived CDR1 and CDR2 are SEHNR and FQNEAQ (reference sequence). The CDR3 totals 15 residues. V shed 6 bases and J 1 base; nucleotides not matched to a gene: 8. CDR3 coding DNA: TGTGCCAGCAGGAAGGAGCTAGCGGTCCAAGAGACCCAGTACTTC. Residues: CASRKELAVQETQYF.

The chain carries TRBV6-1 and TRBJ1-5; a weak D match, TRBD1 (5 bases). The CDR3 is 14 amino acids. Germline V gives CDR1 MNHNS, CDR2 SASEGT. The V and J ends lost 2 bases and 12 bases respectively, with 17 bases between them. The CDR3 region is CASSESGPFHRQHF. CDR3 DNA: TGTGCCAGCAGTGAATCGGGGCCCTTCCATCGCCAGCATTTT.

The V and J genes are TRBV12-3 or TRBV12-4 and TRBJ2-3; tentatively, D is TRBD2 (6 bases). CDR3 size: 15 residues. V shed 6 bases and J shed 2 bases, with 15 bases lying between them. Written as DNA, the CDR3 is TGTGCCAGCAGCCGTAGCGGACGGACCACAGATACGCAGTATTTT. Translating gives CASSRSGRTTDTQYF.

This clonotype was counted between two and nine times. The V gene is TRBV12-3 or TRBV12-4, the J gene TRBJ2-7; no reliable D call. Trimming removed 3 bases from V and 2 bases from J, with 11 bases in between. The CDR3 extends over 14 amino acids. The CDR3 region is CASSLALVPYEQYF. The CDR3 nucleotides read TGTGCCAGCAGTTTGGCCCTAGTTCCCTACGAGCAGTACTTC.

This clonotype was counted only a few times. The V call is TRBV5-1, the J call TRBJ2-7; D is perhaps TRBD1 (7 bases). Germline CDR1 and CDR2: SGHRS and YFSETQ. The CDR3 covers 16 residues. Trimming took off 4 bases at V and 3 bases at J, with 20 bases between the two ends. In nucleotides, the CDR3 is TGCGCCAGCAGCCTCTCGACAGGGAGGCCCATCTACGAGCAGTACTTC. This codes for CASSLSTGRPIYEQYF.

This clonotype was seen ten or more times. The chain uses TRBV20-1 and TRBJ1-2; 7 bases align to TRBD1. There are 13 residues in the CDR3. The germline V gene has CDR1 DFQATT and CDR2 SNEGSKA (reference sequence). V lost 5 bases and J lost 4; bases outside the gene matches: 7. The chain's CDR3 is CSAGTVAGYGYTF. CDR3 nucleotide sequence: TGCAGTGCTGGGACAGTCGCTGGCTATGGCTACACCTTC.

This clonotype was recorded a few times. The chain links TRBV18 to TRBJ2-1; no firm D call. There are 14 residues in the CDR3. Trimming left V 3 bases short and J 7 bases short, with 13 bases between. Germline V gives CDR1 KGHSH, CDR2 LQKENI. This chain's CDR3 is CASSPNPPRNEQFF. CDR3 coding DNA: TGTGCCAGCTCACCGAACCCCCCGCGGAATGAGCAGTTCTTC.

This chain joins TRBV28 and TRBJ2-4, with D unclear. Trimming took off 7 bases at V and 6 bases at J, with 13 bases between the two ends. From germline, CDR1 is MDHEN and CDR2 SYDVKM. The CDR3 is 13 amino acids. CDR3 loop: CASKSAETNIQYF. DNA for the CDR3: TGTGCCAGCAAGTCCGCCGAGACAAACATTCAGTACTTC.

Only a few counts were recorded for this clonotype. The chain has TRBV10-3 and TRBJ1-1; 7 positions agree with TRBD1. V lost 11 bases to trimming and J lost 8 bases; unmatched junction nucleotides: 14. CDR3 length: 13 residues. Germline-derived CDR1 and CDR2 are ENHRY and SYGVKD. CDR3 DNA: TGTGCCGCCTATGGGCCAGGGGGGAACGAAGCTTTCTTT. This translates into CAAYGPGGNEAFF.

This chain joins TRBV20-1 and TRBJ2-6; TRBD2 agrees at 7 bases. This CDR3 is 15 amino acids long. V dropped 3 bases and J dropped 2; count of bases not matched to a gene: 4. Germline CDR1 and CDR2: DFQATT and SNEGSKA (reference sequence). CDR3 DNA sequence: TGCAGTGCTAGTGGGAGGGGCACTGGGGCCAACGTCCTGACTTTC. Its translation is CSASGRGTGANVLTF.

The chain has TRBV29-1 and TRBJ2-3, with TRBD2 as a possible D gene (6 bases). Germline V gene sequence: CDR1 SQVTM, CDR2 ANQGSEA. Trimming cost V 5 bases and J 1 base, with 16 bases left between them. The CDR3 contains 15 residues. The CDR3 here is CSVWGVMDGTDTQYF. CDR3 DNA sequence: TGCAGCGTTTGGGGGGTGATGGATGGCACAGATACGCAGTATTTT.